This entry lists 2 T cell receptor beta chains sequenced from one sample in a study of response to subunit inactivated influenza vaccine. TCRdb re-called the RT-PCR reads with MiXCR, one entry per CDR3 protein. The data contain roughly 650,000 distinct CDR3 sequences, 15% to 17% of them seen just once; the ten biggest clones take up roughly 11%. Material: PBMCs from blood, obtained 11 to 12 days after vaccination. All receptors derive from a man between 50 and 59 years old who received an inactivated influenza vaccine.

This chain uses TRBV18 with TRBJ2-7; the D is unclear. The germline CDR1 and CDR2 sequences are KGHSH and LQKENI. V lost 0 bases to trimming and J lost 0 bases, with 6 bases between them. The CDR3 extends over 14 amino acids. Written as DNA, the CDR3 is TGTGCCAGCTCACCACCGAGTCCCTCCTACGAGCAGTACTTC. Protein: CASSPPSPSYEQYF. Together with reference TRBV18 and TRBJ2-7, the CDR3 gives the full variable domain: NAGVMQNPRHLVRRRGQEARLRCSPMKGHSHVYWYRQLPEEGLKFMVYLQKENIIDESGMPKERFSAEFPKEGPSILRIQQVVRGDSAAYFCASSPPSPSYEQYFGPGTRLTVT.

Ten or more counts support this clonotype. The CDR3 DNA follows: TGTGCCAGCAGCCCCGACAGGGCCCCTTCTCCAGATACGCAGTATTTT. Residues: CASSPDRAPSPDTQYF. The rearrangement uses TRBV6-2 or TRBV6-3 and TRBJ2-3, with 7 bases fitting TRBD1. The CDR3 has 16 residues. After removal of 6 bases from V and 4 bases from J, the junction contained 13 bases not matched to a gene. CDR1 is MNHEY, CDR2 SVGEGT, per germline.